The clone carrying this T cell receptor beta chain appeared many times. The data belong to a study of T cells after yellow fever vaccination. Study-level findings and limits: Only a minor proportion of clonotypes was detected across both CD4 and CD8 compartments.

TCRdb analysed the 5' RACE reads with MiXCR anew, one entry per CDR3 protein. The sample records under 25,000 distinct CDR3 sequences, roughly 5.5% being singletons. The V gene end was trimmed by 2 bases and the J gene end by 0 bases; junction bases not matched to a gene: 1. The CDR3 is 15 amino acids. Germline CDR1 and CDR2: SGHRS and YFSETQ. The gene calls are TRBV5-1 and TRBJ2-2; 7 nucleotides match TRBD1. The origin of this receptor is a man aged 18 to 30 who received the YFV17D yellow fever vaccine. Sequencing used PBMCs, either bulk or a sorted T-cell subset (CD4+, CD8+, memory, or dextramer-sorted; not recorded which), obtained roughly 46 days after the first yellow fever vaccination. The CDR3 DNA sequence: TGCGCCAGCAGCTTCGGGACAGCGAACACCGGGGAGCTGTTTTTT. It yields the protein CASSFGTANTGELFF. The full variable domain, rest sourced from reference TRBV5-1 and TRBJ2-2, is KAGVTQTPRYLIKTRGQQVTLSCSPISGHRSVSWYQQTPGQGLQFLFEYFSETQRNKGNFPGRFSGRQFSNSRSEMNVSTLELGDSALYLCASSFGTANTGELFFGEGSRLTVL.